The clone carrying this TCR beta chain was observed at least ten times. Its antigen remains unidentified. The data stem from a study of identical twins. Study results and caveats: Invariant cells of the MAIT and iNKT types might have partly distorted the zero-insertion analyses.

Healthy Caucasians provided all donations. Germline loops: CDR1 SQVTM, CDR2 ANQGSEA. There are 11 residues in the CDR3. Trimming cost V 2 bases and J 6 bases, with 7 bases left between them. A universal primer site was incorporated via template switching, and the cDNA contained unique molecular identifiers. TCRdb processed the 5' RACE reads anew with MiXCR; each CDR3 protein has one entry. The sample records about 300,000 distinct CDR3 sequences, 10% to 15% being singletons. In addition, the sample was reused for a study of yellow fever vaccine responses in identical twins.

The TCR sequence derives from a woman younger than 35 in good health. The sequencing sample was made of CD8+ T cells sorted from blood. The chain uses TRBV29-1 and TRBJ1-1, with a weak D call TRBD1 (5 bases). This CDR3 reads CSVEWGAEAFF. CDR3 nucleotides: TGCAGCGTTGAATGGGGGGCTGAAGCTTTCTTT.